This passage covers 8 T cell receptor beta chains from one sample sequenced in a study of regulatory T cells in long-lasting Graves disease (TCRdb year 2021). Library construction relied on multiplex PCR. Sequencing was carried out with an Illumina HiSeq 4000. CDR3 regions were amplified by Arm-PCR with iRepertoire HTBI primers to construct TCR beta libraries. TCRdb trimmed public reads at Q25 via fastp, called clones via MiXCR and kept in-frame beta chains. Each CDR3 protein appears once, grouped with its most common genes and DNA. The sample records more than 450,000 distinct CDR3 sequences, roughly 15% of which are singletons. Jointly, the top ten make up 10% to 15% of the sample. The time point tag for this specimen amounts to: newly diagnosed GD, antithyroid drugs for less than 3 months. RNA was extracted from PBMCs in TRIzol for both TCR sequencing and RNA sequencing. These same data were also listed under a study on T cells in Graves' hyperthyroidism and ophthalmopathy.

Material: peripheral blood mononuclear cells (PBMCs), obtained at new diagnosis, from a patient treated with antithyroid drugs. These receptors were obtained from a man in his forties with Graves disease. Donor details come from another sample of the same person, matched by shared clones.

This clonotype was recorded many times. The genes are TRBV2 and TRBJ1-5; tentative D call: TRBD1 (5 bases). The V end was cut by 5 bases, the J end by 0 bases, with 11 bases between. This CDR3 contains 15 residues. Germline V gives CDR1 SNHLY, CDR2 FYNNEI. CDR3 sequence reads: CASSYRDGSNQPQHF. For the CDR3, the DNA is TGTGCCAGCAGTTACCGGGACGGTAGCAATCAGCCCCAGCATTTT. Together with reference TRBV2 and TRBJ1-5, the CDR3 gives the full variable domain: EPEVTQTPSHQVTQMGQEVILRCVPISNHLYFYWYRQILGQKVEFLVSFYNNEISEKSEIFDDQFSVERPDGSNFTLKIRSTKLEDSAMYFCASSYRDGSNQPQHFGDGTRLSIL.

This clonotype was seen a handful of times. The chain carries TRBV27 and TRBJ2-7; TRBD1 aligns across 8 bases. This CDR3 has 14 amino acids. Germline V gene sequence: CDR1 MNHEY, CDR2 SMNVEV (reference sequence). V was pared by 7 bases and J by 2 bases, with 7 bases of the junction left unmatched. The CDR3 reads CASTPDRVAYEQYF. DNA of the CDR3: TGTGCCAGCACCCCGGACAGGGTCGCCTACGAGCAGTACTTC.

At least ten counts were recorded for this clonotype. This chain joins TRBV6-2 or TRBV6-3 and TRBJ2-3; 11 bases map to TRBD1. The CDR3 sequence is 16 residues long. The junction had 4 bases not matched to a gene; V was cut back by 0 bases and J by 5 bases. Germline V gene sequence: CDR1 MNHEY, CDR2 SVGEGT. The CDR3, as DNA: TGTGCCAGCAGTTACTCGAGGACAGGGGGCGTAGATACGCAGTATTTT. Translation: CASSYSRTGGVDTQYF.

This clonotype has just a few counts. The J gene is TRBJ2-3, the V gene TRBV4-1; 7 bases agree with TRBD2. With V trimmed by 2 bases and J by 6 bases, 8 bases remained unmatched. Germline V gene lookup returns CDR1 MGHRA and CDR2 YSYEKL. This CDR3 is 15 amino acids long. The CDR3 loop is CASSQFPAGDDTQYF. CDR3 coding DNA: TGCGCCAGCAGCCAATTTCCGGCGGGGGATGATACGCAGTATTTT.

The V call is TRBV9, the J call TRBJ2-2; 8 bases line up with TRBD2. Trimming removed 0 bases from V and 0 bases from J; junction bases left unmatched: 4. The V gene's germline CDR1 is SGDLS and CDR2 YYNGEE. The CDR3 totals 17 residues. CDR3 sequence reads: CASSVVDSGANTGELFF. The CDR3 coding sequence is TGTGCCAGCAGCGTAGTAGATAGCGGGGCGAACACCGGGGAGCTGTTTTTT.

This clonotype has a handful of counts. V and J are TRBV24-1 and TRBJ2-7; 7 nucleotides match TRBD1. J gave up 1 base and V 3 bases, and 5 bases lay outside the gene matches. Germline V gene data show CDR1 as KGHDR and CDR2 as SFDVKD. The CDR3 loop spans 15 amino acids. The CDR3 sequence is CATSDPGQKSYEQYF. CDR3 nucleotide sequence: TGTGCCACCAGTGATCCGGGACAGAAATCCTACGAGCAGTACTTC.

This chain's CDR3 is CASSSRGGGSGNTIYF. The CDR3 bases are TGTGCCAGCAGCTCTAGGGGAGGGGGGTCTGGAAACACCATATATTTT. The chain joins TRBV7-6 to TRBJ1-3, with D possibly being TRBD1 (6 bases). Germline values: CDR1 SGHVS, CDR2 FNYEAQ. Trimming shortened V by 4 bases and J by 1 base, and 14 bases separated the two germline ends. The CDR3 totals 16 residues.

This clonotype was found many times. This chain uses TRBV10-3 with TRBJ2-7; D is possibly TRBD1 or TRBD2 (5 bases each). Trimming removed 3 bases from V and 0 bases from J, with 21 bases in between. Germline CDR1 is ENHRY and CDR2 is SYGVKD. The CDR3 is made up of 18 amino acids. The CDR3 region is CAISDHSWGSRSSYEQYF. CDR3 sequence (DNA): TGTGCCATCAGTGACCATTCCTGGGGGTCGCGGAGCTCCTACGAGCAGTACTTC.